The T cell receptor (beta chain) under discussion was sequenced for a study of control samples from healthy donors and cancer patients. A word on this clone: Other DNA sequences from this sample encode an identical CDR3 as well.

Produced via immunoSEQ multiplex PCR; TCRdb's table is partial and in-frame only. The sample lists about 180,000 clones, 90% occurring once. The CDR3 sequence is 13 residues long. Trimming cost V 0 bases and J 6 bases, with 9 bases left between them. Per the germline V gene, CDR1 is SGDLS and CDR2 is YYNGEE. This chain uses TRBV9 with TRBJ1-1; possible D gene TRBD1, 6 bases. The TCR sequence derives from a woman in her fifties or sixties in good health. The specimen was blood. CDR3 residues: CASSVGGGPEAFF. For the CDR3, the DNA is TGTGCCAGCAGCGTAGGTGGGGGCCCTGAAGCTTTCTTT.